These 18 T cell receptor beta chains share one sample of origin, sequenced in a study of blood T cell repertoires in COVID-19. The assay was immunoSEQ multiplex PCR, and TCRdb's table has in-frame clones only and misses some. The table records 100,000 to 150,000 clones, about 89% of them present only once. What was sequenced was peripheral blood. The receptors derive from a woman aged 60 to 75 with acute or convalescent COVID-19.

This sequence joins TRBV5-1 and TRBJ1-4; D not resolved. Germline V CDR1 and CDR2: SGHRS, YFSETQ. CDR3 length: 15 residues. Trimming took 4 bases from V and 7 from J, leaving 17 bases between them. The CDR3 loop reads CASSPGGGISEKLFF. CDR3 bases: TGCGCCAGCAGCCCCGGAGGAGGGATAAGTGAAAAACTGTTTTTT.

The rearrangement uses TRBV6-5 and TRBJ2-3; 7 bases align to TRBD2. CDR3 size: 14 residues. Germline CDR1 reads MNHEY; CDR2 reads SVGAGI. Trimming removed 6 bases from V and 1 base from J; junction bases left unmatched: 4. In nucleotides, the CDR3 is TGTGCCAGCAGGGCTAGCGGAGGCACAGATACGCAGTATTTT. Protein: CASRASGGTDTQYF.

This clone was seen just once. V is TRBV19 and J is TRBJ1-6; 7 bases are a match to TRBD1. This CDR3 spans 15 amino acids. J was trimmed by 7 bases and V by 6 bases; bases with no gene match: 9. Germline CDR1 is LNHDA and CDR2 is SQIVND (reference sequence). The DNA for the CDR3 is TGTGCCAGTAGCAACTTACAGGGGAACAATTCACCCCTCCACTTT. It yields the protein CASSNLQGNNSPLHF.

J is TRBJ2-2 and V is TRBV18; perhaps TRBD2 as D (6 bases). The CDR3 runs 18 residues. In germline, CDR1 is KGHSH, CDR2 LQKENI. Trimming took 0 bases from V and 5 from J, leaving 19 bases between them. The CDR3 region has the DNA TGTGCCAGCTCACCACCGGTGAGCGGGCTGAAACCAACCGGGGAGCTGTTTTTT. Translation gives CASSPPVSGLKPTGELFF.

The chain carries TRBV9 and TRBJ1-2; TRBD1 aligns across 8 bases. J was trimmed by 2 bases and V by 0 bases; bases with no gene match: 3. The germline V gene has CDR1 SGDLS and CDR2 YYNGEE. This CDR3 comprises 15 residues. The CDR3 sequence is CASSVDGTGNYGYTF. The CDR3 DNA sequence: TGTGCCAGCAGCGTAGATGGGACAGGCAACTATGGCTACACCTTC.

In its sample, this clone was seen once. This chain joins TRBV3-1 (or the pseudogene TRBV3-2) and TRBJ2-1; 12 bases are a match to TRBD2. Germline-derived CDR1 and CDR2 are LGHDT and YNNKEL (reference sequence). With V trimmed by 11 bases and J by 0 bases, 2 bases remained unmatched. The CDR3 loop spans 14 amino acids. The CDR3: CASTSGSSYNEQFF. The CDR3 bases are TGTGCCTCGACTAGCGGGAGCTCCTACAATGAGCAGTTCTTC.

Note on this clone: The junction departs from germline at one end; a sequencing error may be responsible. The CDR3 loop is CASSLEGLTDPLF. CDR3 nucleotide sequence: TGTGCCAGCAGCTTAGAGGGGTTGACGGATCCCCTATTC. This rearrangement joins TRBV7-9 to TRBJ2-4, with a tentative D call TRBD1 (5 bases). Germline CDR1 is SEHNR and CDR2 is FQNEAQ (reference sequence). The CDR3 has 13 residues.

This chain uses TRBV5-1 with TRBJ1-1, with 8 nucleotides matching TRBD1. Trimming removed 0 bases from V and 4 bases from J; junction bases left unmatched: 5. There are 15 residues in the CDR3. Germline CDR1 reads SGHRS; CDR2 reads YFSETQ. The CDR3 DNA follows: TGCGCCAGCAGCTTGGCCCTAGGACAGGGCACTGAAGCTTTCTTT. Translating it yields CASSLALGQGTEAFF.

V usage is TRBV6-5 and J usage is TRBJ1-1, with a weak D call TRBD1 (5 bases). The CDR3 spans 14 residues. The V end was cut by 4 bases, the J end by 2 bases, with 11 bases between. Germline V CDR1 and CDR2: MNHEY, SVGAGI. Here the CDR3 DNA reads TGTGCCAGCAGTTCTTCCGGACATAACACTGAAGCTTTCTTT. Amino acids: CASSSSGHNTEAFF.

The CDR3 coding sequence is TGTGCCAGCCTAAATGAGCAGTTCTTC. It translates to CASLNEQFF. V is TRBV19 and J is TRBJ2-1, with D hard to call. The CDR3 has 9 amino acids. Trimming removed 9 bases at V and 7 bases at J, with 4 bases between. Germline CDR1 LNHDA, CDR2 SQIVND (reference sequence).

J is TRBJ2-3 and V is TRBV3-1 (or the pseudogene TRBV3-2); D not certain. This CDR3 has 16 residues. Trimming removed 4 bases from V and 0 bases from J, with 14 bases in between. Germline assignment: CDR1 LGHDT and CDR2 YNNKEL (reference sequence). CDR3 sequence: CASSRRSGTSTDTQYF. In DNA, the CDR3 is TGTGCCAGCAGCCGGCGGTCCGGAACTAGCACAGATACGCAGTATTTT.

The J gene is TRBJ1-2, the V gene TRBV19; D is possibly TRBD1 (5 bases). The CDR3 has 13 amino acids. Trimming removed 3 bases from V and 8 bases from J, with 13 bases in between. CDR1 and CDR2 (germline): LNHDA, SQIVND (reference sequence). The CDR3 is CASSIGTAGGYTF. The DNA of the CDR3 is TGTGCCAGTAGTATTGGGACGGCGGGGGGCTACACCTTC.

This clone was detected only a few times. Other DNA variants within this sample encode the same CDR3. This chain uses TRBV19 with TRBJ1-4; 11 positions match TRBD1. Per the germline V gene, CDR1 is LNHDA and CDR2 is SQIVND (reference sequence). This CDR3 is built from 16 residues. Unmatched junction bases numbered 3, after V lost 1 base and J lost 5 bases. The CDR3 nucleotides read TGTGCCAGTAGTATAGTCAGGACAGGGGGCAATGAAAAACTGTTTTTT. This codes for CASSIVRTGGNEKLFF.

Comments on this clone: The sample holds other DNA sequences that translate to the same CDR3. J is TRBJ1-2 and V is TRBV28; weak D call: TRBD1 (6 bases). Looked up from germline, CDR1 is MDHEN and CDR2 is SYDVKM. The V end lost 5 bases, the J end lost 2 bases, and 9 bases lay between the germline ends. This CDR3 spans 13 amino acids. The CDR3 loop is CASSGQLNYGYTF. CDR3 DNA: TGTGCCAGCAGTGGACAGTTGAACTATGGCTACACCTTC.

The rearrangement links TRBV30 to TRBJ1-4, with 8 bases that match TRBD1. Per germline, CDR1 GTSNPN and CDR2 SVGIG (reference sequence). The ends lost 7 bases at V and 4 bases at J; junction bases unmatched: 5. The CDR3 length is 13 residues. CDR3 sequence (DNA): TGTGCCTTCGACAGGGGTAATAATGAAAAACTGTTTTTT. Translating it yields CAFDRGNNEKLFF.

The rearrangement links TRBV15 to TRBJ1-5; D is possibly TRBD1 (5 bases). V was pared by 5 bases and J by 9 bases, with 23 bases between. This CDR3 spans 16 amino acids. Per germline, CDR1 LNHNV and CDR2 YYDKDF (reference sequence). As DNA, the CDR3 is TGTGCCACCAGCCCCGCTGGGTGGGGCCTGGGGGGGCCCCAGCATTTT. Amino acid sequence: CATSPAGWGLGGPQHF.

This clone was seen only a few times. The chain links TRBV19 to TRBJ1-2, with TRBD1 matching over 7 bases. V trimming: 9 bases; J trimming: 6 bases; junction bases outside the gene matches: 10. Germline V gives CDR1 LNHDA, CDR2 SQIVND (reference sequence). CDR3 length equals 13 residues. CDR3 in amino acids: CASMTGSANGYTF. CDR3 sequence (DNA): TGTGCCAGCATGACAGGGAGTGCCAATGGCTACACCTTC.

The rearrangement joins TRBV29-1 to TRBJ2-1; no reliable D call. V lost 4 bases, J lost 4 bases, and 8 bases lay in between. CDR1 is SQVTM and CDR2 is ANQGSEA in the germline V gene. The CDR3 has 12 amino acids. CDR3 sequence reads: CSVGANYNEQFF. The CDR3 DNA sequence: TGCAGCGTTGGAGCAAATTACAATGAGCAGTTCTTC.